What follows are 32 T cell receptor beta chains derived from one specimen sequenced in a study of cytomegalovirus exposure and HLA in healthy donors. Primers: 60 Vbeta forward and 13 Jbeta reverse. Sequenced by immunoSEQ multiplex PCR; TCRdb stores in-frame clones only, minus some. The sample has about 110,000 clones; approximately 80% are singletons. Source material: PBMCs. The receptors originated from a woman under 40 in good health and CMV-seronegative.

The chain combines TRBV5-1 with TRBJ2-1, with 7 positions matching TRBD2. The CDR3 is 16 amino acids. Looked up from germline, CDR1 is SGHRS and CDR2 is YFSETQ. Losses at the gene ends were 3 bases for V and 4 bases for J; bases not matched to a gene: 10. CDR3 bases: TGCGCCAGCAGCTCCGGGAGGTCTCCTTATTACAATGAGCAGTTCTTC. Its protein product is CASSSGRSPYYNEQFF.

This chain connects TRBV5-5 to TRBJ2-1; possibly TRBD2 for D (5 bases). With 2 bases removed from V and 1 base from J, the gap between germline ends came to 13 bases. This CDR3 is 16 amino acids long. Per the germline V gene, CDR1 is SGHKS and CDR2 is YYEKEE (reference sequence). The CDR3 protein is CASSLGKSGSYNEQFF. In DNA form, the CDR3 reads TGTGCCAGCAGCTTAGGCAAGAGCGGTTCCTACAATGAGCAGTTCTTC.

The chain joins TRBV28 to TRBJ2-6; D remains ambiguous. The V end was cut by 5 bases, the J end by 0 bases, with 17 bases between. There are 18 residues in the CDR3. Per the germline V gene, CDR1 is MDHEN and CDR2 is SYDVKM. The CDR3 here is CASSPSSILSSGANVLTF. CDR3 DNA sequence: TGTGCCAGCAGTCCATCGTCAATCTTGAGCTCTGGGGCCAACGTCCTGACTTTC.

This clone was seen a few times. CDR3 sequence: CAWPGAGVGGNEQFF. For the CDR3, the DNA is TGTGCCTGGCCTGGGGCAGGAGTTGGGGGGAATGAGCAGTTCTTC. The V call is TRBV2, the J call TRBJ2-1, with D possibly matching TRBD2 (6 bases). Germline loops: CDR1 SNHLY, CDR2 FYNNEI. This CDR3 has 15 residues. Trimming removed 11 bases from V and 7 bases from J, with 24 bases in between.

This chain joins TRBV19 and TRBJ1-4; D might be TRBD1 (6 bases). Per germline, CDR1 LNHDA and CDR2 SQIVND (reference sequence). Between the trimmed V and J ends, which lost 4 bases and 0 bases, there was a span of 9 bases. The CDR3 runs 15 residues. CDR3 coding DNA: TGTGCCAGTAGTACGACAGGCGCAACTAATGAAAAACTGTTTTTT. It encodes CASSTTGATNEKLFF.

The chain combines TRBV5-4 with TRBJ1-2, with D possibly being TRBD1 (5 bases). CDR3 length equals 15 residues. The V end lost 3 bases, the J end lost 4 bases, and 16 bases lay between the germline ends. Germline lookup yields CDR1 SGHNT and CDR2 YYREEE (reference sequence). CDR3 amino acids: CASSSAQGPPYGYTF. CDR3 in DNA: TGTGCCAGCAGCTCGGCCCAGGGTCCCCCCTATGGCTACACCTTC.

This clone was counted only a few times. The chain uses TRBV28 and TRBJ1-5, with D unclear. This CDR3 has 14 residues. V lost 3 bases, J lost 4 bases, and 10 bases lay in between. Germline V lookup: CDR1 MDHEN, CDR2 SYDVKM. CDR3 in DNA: TGTGCCAGCAGTTTTACGACAAAAAATCAGCCCCAGCATTTT. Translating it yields CASSFTTKNQPQHF.

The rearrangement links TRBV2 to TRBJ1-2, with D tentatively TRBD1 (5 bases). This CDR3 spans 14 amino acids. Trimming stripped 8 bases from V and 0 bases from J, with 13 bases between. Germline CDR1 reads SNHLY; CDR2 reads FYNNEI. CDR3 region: CASGDGTSNYGYTF. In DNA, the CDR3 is TGTGCCAGCGGGGACGGGACTTCTAACTATGGCTACACCTTC.

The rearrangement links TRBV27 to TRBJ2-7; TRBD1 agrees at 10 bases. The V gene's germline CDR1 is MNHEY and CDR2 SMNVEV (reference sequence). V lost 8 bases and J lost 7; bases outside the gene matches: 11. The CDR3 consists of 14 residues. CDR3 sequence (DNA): TGTGCCAGCGGCCCGGGACAGGGGATCGAGGAGCAGTACTTC. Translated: CASGPGQGIEEQYF.

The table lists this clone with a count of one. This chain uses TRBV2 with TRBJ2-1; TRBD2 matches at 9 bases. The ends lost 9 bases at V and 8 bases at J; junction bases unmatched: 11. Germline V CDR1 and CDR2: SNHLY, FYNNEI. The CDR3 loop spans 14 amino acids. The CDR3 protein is CARGLAGLVHEQFF. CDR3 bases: TGTGCCAGGGGGCTAGCGGGATTAGTCCATGAGCAGTTCTTC. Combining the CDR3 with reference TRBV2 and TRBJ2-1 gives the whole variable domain EPEVTQTPSHQVTQMGQEVILRCVPISNHLYFYWYRQILGQKVEFLVSFYNNEISEKSEIFDDQFSVERPDGSNFTLKIRSTKLEDSAMYFCARGLAGLVHEQFFGPGTRLTVL.

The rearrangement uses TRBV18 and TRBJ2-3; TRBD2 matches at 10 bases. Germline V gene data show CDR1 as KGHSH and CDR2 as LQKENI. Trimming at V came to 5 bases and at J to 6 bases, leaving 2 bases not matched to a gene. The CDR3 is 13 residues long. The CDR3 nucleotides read TGTGCCAGCTCAAATAGCGGGAGGGATACGCAGTATTTT. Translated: CASSNSGRDTQYF.

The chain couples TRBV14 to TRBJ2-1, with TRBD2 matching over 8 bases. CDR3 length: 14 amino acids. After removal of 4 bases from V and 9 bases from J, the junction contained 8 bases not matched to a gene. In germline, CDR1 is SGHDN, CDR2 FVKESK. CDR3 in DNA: TGTGCCAGCAGCCCGGCGGGAGGATATAGTGAGCAGTTCTTC. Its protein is CASSPAGGYSEQFF.

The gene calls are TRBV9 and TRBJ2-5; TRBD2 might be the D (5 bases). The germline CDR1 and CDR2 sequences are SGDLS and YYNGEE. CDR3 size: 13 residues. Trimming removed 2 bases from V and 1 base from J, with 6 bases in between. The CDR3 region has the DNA TGTGCCAGCAGCGTTAGCGCCCAAGAGACCCAGTACTTC. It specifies CASSVSAQETQYF.

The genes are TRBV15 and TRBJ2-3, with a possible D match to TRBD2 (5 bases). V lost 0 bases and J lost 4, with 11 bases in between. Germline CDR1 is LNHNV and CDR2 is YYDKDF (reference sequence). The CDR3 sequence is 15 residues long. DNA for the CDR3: TGTGCCACCAGCAGAGATAGGGCGGGTGCAGATACGCAGTATTTT. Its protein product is CATSRDRAGADTQYF.

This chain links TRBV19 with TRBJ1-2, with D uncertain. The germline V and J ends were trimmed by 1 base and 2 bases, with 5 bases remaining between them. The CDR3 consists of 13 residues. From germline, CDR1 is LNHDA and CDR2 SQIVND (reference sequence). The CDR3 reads CASSIGRNYGYTF. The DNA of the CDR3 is TGTGCCAGTAGTATAGGCAGAAACTATGGCTACACCTTC.

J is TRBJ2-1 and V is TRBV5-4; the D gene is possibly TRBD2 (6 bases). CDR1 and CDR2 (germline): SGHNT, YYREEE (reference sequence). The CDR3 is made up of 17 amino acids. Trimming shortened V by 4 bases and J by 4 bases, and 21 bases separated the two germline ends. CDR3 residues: CASSPKEGAGTYNEQFF. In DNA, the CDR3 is TGTGCCAGCAGCCCCAAGGAGGGAGCCGGGACTTACAATGAGCAGTTCTTC.

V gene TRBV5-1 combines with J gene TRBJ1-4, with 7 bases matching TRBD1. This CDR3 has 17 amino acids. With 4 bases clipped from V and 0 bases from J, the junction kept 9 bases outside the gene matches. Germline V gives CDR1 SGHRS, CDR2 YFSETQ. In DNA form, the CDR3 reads TGCGCCAGCAGCCGGGACAGACCCATTGCAACTAATGAAAAACTGTTTTTT. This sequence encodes CASSRDRPIATNEKLFF. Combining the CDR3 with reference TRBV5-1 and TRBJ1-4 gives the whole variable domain KAGVTQTPRYLIKTRGQQVTLSCSPISGHRSVSWYQQTPGQGLQFLFEYFSETQRNKGNFPGRFSGRQFSNSRSEMNVSTLELGDSALYLCASSRDRPIATNEKLFFGSGTQLSVL.

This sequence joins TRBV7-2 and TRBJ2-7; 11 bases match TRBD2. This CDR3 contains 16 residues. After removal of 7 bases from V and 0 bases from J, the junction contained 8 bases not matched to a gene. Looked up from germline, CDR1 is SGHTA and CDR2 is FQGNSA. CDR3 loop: CASTSRTSGPSYEQYF. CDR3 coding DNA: TGTGCCAGCACCTCCCGGACTAGCGGGCCCTCCTACGAGCAGTACTTC.

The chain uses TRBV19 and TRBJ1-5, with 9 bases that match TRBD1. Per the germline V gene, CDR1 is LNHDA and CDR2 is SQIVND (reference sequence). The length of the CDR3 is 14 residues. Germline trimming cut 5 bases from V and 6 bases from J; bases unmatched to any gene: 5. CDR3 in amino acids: CASSDTGGLQPQHF. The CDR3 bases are TGTGCCAGTAGTGATACAGGGGGCCTTCAGCCCCAGCATTTT.

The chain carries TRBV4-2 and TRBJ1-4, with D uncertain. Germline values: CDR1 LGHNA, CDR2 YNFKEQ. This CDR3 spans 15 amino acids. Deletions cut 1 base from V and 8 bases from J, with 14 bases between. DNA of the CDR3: TGTGCCAGCAGCCAAGTCTTGGGTGGGCGCGAAAAACTGTTTTTT. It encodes CASSQVLGGREKLFF.

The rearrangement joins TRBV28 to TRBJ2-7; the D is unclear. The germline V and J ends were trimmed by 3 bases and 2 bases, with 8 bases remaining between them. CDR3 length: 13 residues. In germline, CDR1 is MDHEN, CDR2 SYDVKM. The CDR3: CASSLIQPYEQYF. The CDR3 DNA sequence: TGTGCCAGCAGTTTGATACAACCCTACGAGCAGTACTTC. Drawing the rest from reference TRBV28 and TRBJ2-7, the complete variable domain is DVKVTQSSRYLVKRTGEKVFLECVQDMDHENMFWYRQDPGLGLRLIYFSYDVKMKEKGDIPEGYSVSREKKERFSLILESASTNQTSMYLCASSLIQPYEQYFGPGTRLTVT.

The CDR3 loop reads CASSLKRSSYNEQFF. CDR3 bases: TGTGCCAGCAGTCTAAAACGAAGCTCCTACAATGAGCAGTTCTTC. The J gene is TRBJ2-1, the V gene TRBV27; no reliable D call. Germline loops: CDR1 MNHEY, CDR2 SMNVEV (reference sequence). V was cut by 5 bases and J by 0 bases, with 11 bases left in between. This CDR3 is 15 amino acids long.

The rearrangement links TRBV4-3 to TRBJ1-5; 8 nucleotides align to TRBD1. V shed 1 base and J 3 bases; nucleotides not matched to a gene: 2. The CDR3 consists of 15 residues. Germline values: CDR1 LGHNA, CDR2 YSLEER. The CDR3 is CASSQGTGTNQPQHF. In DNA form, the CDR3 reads TGCGCCAGCAGCCAAGGGACAGGGACCAATCAGCCCCAGCATTTT.

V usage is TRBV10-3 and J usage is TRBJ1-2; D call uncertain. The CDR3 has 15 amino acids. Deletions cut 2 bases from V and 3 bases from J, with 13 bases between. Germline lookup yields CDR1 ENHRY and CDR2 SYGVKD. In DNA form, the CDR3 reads TGTGCCATCAGTGAGGAGGCGGCCCCCTACTATGGCTACACCTTC. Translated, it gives CAISEEAAPYYGYTF.

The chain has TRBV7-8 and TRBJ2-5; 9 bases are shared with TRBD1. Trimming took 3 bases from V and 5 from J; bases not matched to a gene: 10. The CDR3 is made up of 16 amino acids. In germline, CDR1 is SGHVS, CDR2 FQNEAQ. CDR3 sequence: CASSLGSQGAKETQYF. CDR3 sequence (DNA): TGTGCCAGCAGCTTGGGCTCACAGGGGGCAAAGGAGACCCAGTACTTC.

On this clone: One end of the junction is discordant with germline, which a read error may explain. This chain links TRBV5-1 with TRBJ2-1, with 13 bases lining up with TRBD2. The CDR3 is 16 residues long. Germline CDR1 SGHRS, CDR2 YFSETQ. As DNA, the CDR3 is TGCGCCAGCAGCTTCGGGACTAGCGGGGCAAACAATGGGCAGTTCTTC. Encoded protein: CASSFGTSGANNGQFF.

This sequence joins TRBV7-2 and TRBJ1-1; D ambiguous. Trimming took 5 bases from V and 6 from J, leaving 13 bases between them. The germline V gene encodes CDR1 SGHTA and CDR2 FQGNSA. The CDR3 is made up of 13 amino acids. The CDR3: CASSVTPSAEAFF. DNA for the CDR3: TGTGCCAGCAGCGTGACCCCTAGCGCTGAAGCTTTCTTT.

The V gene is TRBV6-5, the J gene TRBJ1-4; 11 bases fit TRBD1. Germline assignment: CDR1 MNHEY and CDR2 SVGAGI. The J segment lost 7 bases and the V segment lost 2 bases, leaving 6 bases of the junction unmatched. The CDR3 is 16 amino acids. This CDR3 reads CASSYGGQGVSEKLFF. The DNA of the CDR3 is TGTGCCAGCAGTTACGGGGGACAGGGGGTTAGTGAAAAACTGTTTTTT.

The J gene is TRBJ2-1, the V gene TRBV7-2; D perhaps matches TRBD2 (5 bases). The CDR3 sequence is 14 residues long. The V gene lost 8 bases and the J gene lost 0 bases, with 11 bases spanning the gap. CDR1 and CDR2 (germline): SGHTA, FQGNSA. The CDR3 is CASGPGSSYNEQFF. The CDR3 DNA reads TGTGCCAGCGGGCCGGGGAGCTCCTACAATGAGCAGTTCTTC. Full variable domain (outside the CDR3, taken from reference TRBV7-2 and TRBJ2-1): GAGVSQSPSNKVTEKGKDVELRCDPISGHTALYWYRQSLGQGLEFLIYFQGNSAPDKSGLPSDRFSAERTGGSVSTLTIQRTQQEDSAVYLCASGPGSSYNEQFFGPGTRLTVL.

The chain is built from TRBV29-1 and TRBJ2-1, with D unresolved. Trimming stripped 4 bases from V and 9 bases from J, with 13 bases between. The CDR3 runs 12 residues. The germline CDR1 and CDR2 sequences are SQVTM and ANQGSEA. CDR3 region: CSVVPTAVEQFF. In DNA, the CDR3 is TGCAGCGTTGTACCGACTGCTGTTGAGCAGTTCTTC.

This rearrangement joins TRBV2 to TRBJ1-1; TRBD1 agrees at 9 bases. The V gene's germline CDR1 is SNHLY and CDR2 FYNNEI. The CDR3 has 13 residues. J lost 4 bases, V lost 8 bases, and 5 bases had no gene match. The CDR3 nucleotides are TGTGCCAGCGGACAGGGGTTTGGCACTGAAGCTTTCTTT. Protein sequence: CASGQGFGTEAFF. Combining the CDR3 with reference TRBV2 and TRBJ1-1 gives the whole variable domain EPEVTQTPSHQVTQMGQEVILRCVPISNHLYFYWYRQILGQKVEFLVSFYNNEISEKSEIFDDQFSVERPDGSNFTLKIRSTKLEDSAMYFCASGQGFGTEAFFGQGTRLTVV.

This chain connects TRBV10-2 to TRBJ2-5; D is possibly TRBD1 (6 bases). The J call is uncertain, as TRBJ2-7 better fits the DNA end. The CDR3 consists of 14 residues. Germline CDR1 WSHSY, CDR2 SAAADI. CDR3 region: CASSVTGPSYEQYF. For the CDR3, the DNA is TGCGCCAGCAGTGTCACAGGGCCTTCCTACGAGCAGTACTTC.